The 9 T cell receptor beta chains presented below share a single source sample, sequenced in a study of tissue T cells after allogeneic stem cell transplantation. Data came from immunoSEQ multiplex PCR; TCRdb stores just in-frame clones and leaves some out. The profile shows approximately 50,000 clones, 73% of them singletons. Sequencing was carried out using sorted cells pooled from one or two spleens. These receptor sequences come from a pool of C57BL/6 mice in good health.

For this clone: The gene names given are mouse names. The read finishes 1 residue shy of the CDR3 end, and the germline J gene is used to complete it. The chain is built from TRBV1 and TRBJ1-5, with 8 bases aligning to TRBD1. The V gene end was trimmed by 4 bases and the J gene end by 4 bases; junction bases not matched to a gene: 3. CDR3 length: 14 residues. Looked up from germline, CDR1 is NSQYPW and CDR2 is LRSPGD (reference sequence). Incomplete CDR3 DNA: TGCACCTGCAGTGGGACAGGGCGGAACCAGGCTCCGCTT. The encoded protein is CTCSGTGRNQAPL. The whole CDR3 reads CTCSGTGRNQAPLF.

Turning to this clone: The listed genes are named as in mouse. The read terminates 1 residue before the CDR3 end, so the remaining end is supplied by the germline J gene. The chain carries TRBV2 and TRBJ2-2, with 8 positions matching TRBD1. V was clipped by 2 bases and J by 3 bases; unmatched bases: 5. CDR1 and CDR2 from the germline V gene are LGHNA and YSYQKL. The CDR3 consists of 16 residues. CDR3 DNA (partial): TGTGCCAGCAGCCAACAGGGGGCGCGAGACACCGGGCAGCTCTAC. Protein product: CASSQQGARDTGQLY. The complete CDR3 protein is CASSQQGARDTGQLYF.

With respect to this clone: Genes here carry mouse names. The read ends 1 residue early relative to the CDR3; the germline J gene fills the gap. Other DNA sequences in the sample encode the same CDR3. This chain connects TRBV2 to TRBJ2-4; a possible D gene is TRBD2 (6 bases). Trimming stripped 0 bases from V and 0 bases from J, with 7 bases between. The germline V gene encodes CDR1 LGHNA and CDR2 YSYQKL. The CDR3 loop spans 15 amino acids. The sequenced part of the CDR3 DNA is TGTGCCAGCAGCCAAGATCTGGGGAGTCAAAACACCTTGTAC. It translates to CASSQDLGSQNTLY. The CDR3 reads in full as CASSQDLGSQNTLYF.

This clone came up a few times. Any gene name here is a mouse gene name. The CDR3 end lies 1 residue beyond the end of the read and is filled in from the germline J gene. This rearrangement joins TRBV12-2 to TRBJ2-7; the match to TRBD2 covers 8 bases. This CDR3 region has 13 residues. Germline CDR1 reads SGHLS; CDR2 reads HYDKME. The trim removed 4 bases at V and 6 bases at J, leaving 7 bases unmatched. The sequenced part of the CDR3 DNA is TGTGCCAGCTCCCTCCGGGACTGGTCTGAACAGTAC. This gives the protein CASSLRDWSEQY. The whole CDR3 protein reads CASSLRDWSEQYF.

A note on this clone: Mouse gene names apply. CDR3 protein: CASRDRDRDTQYF. The CDR3 DNA, read in part, is TGTGCCAGCAGGGACAGGGACCGAGACACCCAGTAC. The chain employs TRBV3 and TRBJ2-5, with TRBD1 matching 8 bases. The observed sequence ends 1 residue before the CDR3 terminus, with the missing tail filled in from the germline J gene. Germline V lookup: CDR1 SNHLY, CDR2 FYNGKV (reference sequence). CDR3 length: 13 residues. V gave up 6 bases and J gave up 5 bases; unmatched junction bases: 4.

Worth noting for this clone: The listed genes are named as in mouse. The CDR3 goes on 1 residue after the read ends, and that part is filled in from the germline J gene. The V gene is TRBV31, the J gene TRBJ2-2; 10 nucleotides match TRBD2. V was clipped by 1 base and J by 6 bases; unmatched bases: 8. The CDR3 is 16 amino acids. Germline lookup yields CDR1 GKSSPN and CDR2 SITVG. CDR3 DNA, as far as it was read: TGTGCCTGGAGTCCCGGCTGGGGGGGCGCCCCCGGGCAGCTCTAC. It codes for CAWSPGWGGAPGQLY. In full, the CDR3 reads CAWSPGWGGAPGQLYF.

Notes on this clone: The genes and germline here are from mouse. The read finishes 1 residue shy of the CDR3 end, and the germline J gene is used to complete it. V gene TRBV29 combines with J gene TRBJ2-5; a weak D match, TRBD2 (6 bases). This CDR3 has 15 amino acids. Per the germline V gene, CDR1 is MSHET and CDR2 is SYDVDS. V lost 3 bases and J 0 bases, leaving 10 bases between the germline ends. The CDR3 here is CASSFLGDNQDTQYF. The part of the CDR3 DNA that was read is TGTGCTAGCAGTTTCTTGGGGGATAACCAAGACACCCAGTAC.

On this clone itself: Gene labels here are mouse ones. The CDR3 goes on 1 residue after the read ends, and that part is filled in from the germline J gene. The chain has TRBV19 and TRBJ2-7; the D gene is possibly TRBD1 (6 bases). V lost 10 bases to trimming and J lost 4 bases, with 9 bases between them. Germline lookup yields CDR1 FNHDT and CDR2 SITEND (reference sequence). The CDR3 extends over 10 amino acids. Incomplete CDR3 DNA: TGTGCCGGTACAGGGTATGAACAGTAC. Its translation: CAGTGYEQY. The whole CDR3 region reads CAGTGYEQYF.

This clone occurred a few times. Here the gene names and germline are mouse. The CDR3 end lies 1 residue beyond the end of the read and is filled in from the germline J gene. J is TRBJ2-7 and V is TRBV13-3; weak D call: TRBD1 (6 bases). Trimming left V 2 bases short and J 5 bases short, with 11 bases between. The germline V gene has CDR1 NNHDY and CDR2 SYVADS. The CDR3 length is 13 residues. The CDR3 sequence: CASSETGRDEQYF. The CDR3 bases that were read are TGTGCCAGCAGTGAAACAGGGAGGGATGAACAGTAC.